One and the same sample provided the 29 T cell receptor beta chains below, sequenced in a study of blood T cell repertoires in COVID-19 (dated by TCRdb to 2018 to 2021). Library preparation employed the immunoSEQ multiplex PCR assay. Drawn from immuneACCESS, this table holds only the in-frame rearrangements with V and J called that TCRdb kept. Clones are partly lost; checked studies trace under half to an unresolved V gene and leave the rest unexplained. This sample has some 160,000 clones in its table, and around 80% of those were observed once. 3% to 4% of the sample comes from the top ten. Sample: PBMCs or T cells enriched from blood (not recorded which). These receptors all come from an older woman who had recovered from COVID-19.

This clone was counted once. This may be a read error, as it is one base from a much larger clone. The V call is TRBV3-1 (or the pseudogene TRBV3-2), the J call TRBJ1-3; D is undetermined. The length of the CDR3 is 14 residues. Trimming left V 1 base short and J 0 bases short, with 4 bases between. The V gene's germline CDR1 is LGHDT and CDR2 YNNKEL (reference sequence). The CDR3 here is CASSQGSSGNTIYF. The CDR3 nucleotides read TGTGCCAGCAGCCAAGGGAGCTCTGGAAACACCATATATTTT.

The chain employs TRBV2 and TRBJ1-1; the match to TRBD1 covers 9 bases. The CDR3 spans 13 residues. The junction had 3 bases not matched to a gene; V was cut back by 5 bases and J by 5 bases. Germline V gene lookup returns CDR1 SNHLY and CDR2 FYNNEI. The CDR3 protein is CASSKGQGTEAFF. The CDR3 nucleotides are TGTGCCAGCAGTAAGGGACAGGGAACTGAAGCTTTCTTT.

The chain employs TRBV6-5 and TRBJ2-1; D is ambiguous. V lost 6 bases to trimming and J lost 0 bases, with 12 bases between them. Germline V gives CDR1 MNHEY, CDR2 SVGAGI. This CDR3 contains 15 residues. CDR3 bases: TGTGCCAGCAGCCCAGACACCAGCTCCTACAATGAGCAGTTCTTC. Its protein product is CASSPDTSSYNEQFF.

The chain recombines TRBV12-5 with TRBJ2-1; 9 positions agree with TRBD1. CDR3 length equals 17 residues. The germline V gene encodes CDR1 LGHNT and CDR2 FRNRAP. The trim removed 6 bases at V and 4 bases at J, leaving 13 bases unmatched. The CDR3 DNA reads as TGTGCTAGTGGCTCGCCCACAGGGGGCGGTCGGTACAATGAGCAGTTCTTC. This translates into CASGSPTGGGRYNEQFF.

The chain carries TRBV12-3 or TRBV12-4 and TRBJ2-7; D gene ambiguous. This CDR3 is 12 amino acids long. V was trimmed by 6 bases and J by 3 bases, leaving 9 bases between them. The chain's CDR3 is CASSPNYYEQYF. As DNA, the CDR3 is TGTGCCAGCAGCCCTAATTACTACGAGCAGTACTTC.

This clone was observed a few times. The V and J genes are TRBV29-1 and TRBJ1-1; the match to TRBD1 covers 8 bases. Looked up from germline, CDR1 is SQVTM and CDR2 is ANQGSEA. The length of the CDR3 is 12 residues. The V gene end was trimmed by 6 bases and the J gene end by 5 bases; junction bases not matched to a gene: 5. The CDR3 DNA is TGCAGCGTCCTCAGGGGGCAAACTGAAGCTTTCTTT. It yields the protein CSVLRGQTEAFF.

The count of this clone is one. The V call is TRBV2, the J call TRBJ2-3; 10 bases are shared with TRBD1. Germline CDR1 reads SNHLY; CDR2 reads FYNNEI. V was clipped by 7 bases and J by 4 bases; unmatched bases: 5. The CDR3 sequence is 14 residues long. The CDR3 loop reads CASNRDRGSDTQYF. CDR3 coding DNA: TGTGCCAGCAACCGGGACAGGGGATCAGATACGCAGTATTTT.

This sequence joins TRBV7-2 and TRBJ1-1; 11 bases align to TRBD1. Germline V gives CDR1 SGHTA, CDR2 FQGNSA. V was clipped by 3 bases and J by 5 bases; unmatched bases: 2. The CDR3 is made up of 14 amino acids. The CDR3 region has the DNA TGTGCCAGCAGCTTCCGGGACAGGGGGACTGAAGCTTTCTTT. Its translation is CASSFRDRGTEAFF. Looking up the rest from reference TRBV7-2 and TRBJ1-1 gives the full variable domain: GAGVSQSPSNKVTEKGKDVELRCDPISGHTALYWYRQSLGQGLEFLIYFQGNSAPDKSGLPSDRFSAERTGGSVSTLTIQRTQQEDSAVYLCASSFRDRGTEAFFGQGTRLTVV.

The chain recombines TRBV19 with TRBJ1-6, with 10 bases identical to TRBD1. With V trimmed by 5 bases and J by 8 bases, 9 bases remained unmatched. In germline, CDR1 is LNHDA, CDR2 SQIVND (reference sequence). The CDR3 length is 16 residues. CDR3 amino acids: CASSERTGGYDSPLHF. The CDR3 coding sequence is TGTGCCAGTAGTGAACGGACAGGGGGATATGATTCACCCCTCCACTTT. Supplemented by reference TRBV19 and TRBJ1-6, the full variable domain reads DGGITQSPKYLFRKEGQNVTLSCEQNLNHDAMYWYRQDPGQGLRLIYYSQIVNDFQKGDIAEGYSVSREKKESFPLTVTSAQKNPTAFYLCASSERTGGYDSPLHFGNGTRLTVT.

The chain joins TRBV5-6 to TRBJ2-6; TRBD2 might be the D (6 bases). This CDR3 is 17 amino acids long. CDR1 SGHDT and CDR2 YYEEEE come from the germline V gene. The V end lost 2 bases, the J end lost 2 bases, and 14 bases lay between the germline ends. This chain's CDR3 is CASSFGGISTGANVLTF. The CDR3 nucleotides are TGTGCCAGCAGCTTTGGGGGGATATCAACTGGGGCCAACGTCCTGACTTTC.

The rearrangement uses TRBV27 and TRBJ1-1; D gene uncertain. CDR3 length: 17 amino acids. Trimming pared 3 bases from V and 0 bases from J, leaving 17 bases between. Germline V gene sequence: CDR1 MNHEY, CDR2 SMNVEV (reference sequence). This chain's CDR3 is CASSFAAISIMNTEAFF. CDR3 DNA sequence: TGTGCCAGCAGTTTTGCGGCCATTTCAATCATGAACACTGAAGCTTTCTTT.

The chain recombines TRBV2 with TRBJ2-1, with D uncertain. The ends were cut back, 1 base at V and 9 bases at J, with 10 bases in the middle. CDR3 length: 13 residues. Germline-derived CDR1 and CDR2 are SNHLY and FYNNEI. CDR3 sequence: CASSEVLSAEQFF. Written as DNA, the CDR3 is TGTGCCAGCAGTGAAGTTCTAAGCGCTGAGCAGTTCTTC. Filled out from reference TRBV2 and TRBJ2-1, the complete variable domain reads EPEVTQTPSHQVTQMGQEVILRCVPISNHLYFYWYRQILGQKVEFLVSFYNNEISEKSEIFDDQFSVERPDGSNFTLKIRSTKLEDSAMYFCASSEVLSAEQFFGPGTRLTVL.

This chain connects TRBV27 to TRBJ1-6; no firm D call. This CDR3 contains 15 residues. V was trimmed by 4 bases and J by 6 bases, leaving 13 bases between them. CDR1 and CDR2 from the germline V gene are MNHEY and SMNVEV (reference sequence). CDR3 DNA: TGTGCCAGCAGTTCCGCGGGAGTATTTAATTCACCCCTCCACTTT. It codes for CASSSAGVFNSPLHF.

The rearrangement joins TRBV18 to TRBJ1-4; a possible D gene is TRBD1 (5 bases). This CDR3 is built from 14 residues. Germline loops: CDR1 KGHSH, CDR2 LQKENI. Trimming left V 2 bases short and J 5 bases short, with 9 bases between. The CDR3 protein is CASSPMGGNEKLFF. The CDR3 bases are TGTGCCAGCTCACCAATGGGGGGGAATGAAAAACTGTTTTTT.

This chain joins TRBV5-6 and TRBJ2-2; no firm D call. The CDR3 has 14 amino acids. V was clipped by 4 bases and J by 7 bases, with 14 bases between them. Germline V gene lookup returns CDR1 SGHDT and CDR2 YYEEEE. The CDR3 reads CASSPTLRGGELFF. Written as DNA, the CDR3 is TGTGCCAGCAGCCCAACCCTCAGAGGCGGGGAGCTGTTTTTT.

This clone has just one count. The chain carries TRBV27 and TRBJ1-1; D is unclear. The V and J ends lost 2 bases and 0 bases respectively, with 13 bases between them. The germline V gene encodes CDR1 MNHEY and CDR2 SMNVEV (reference sequence). This CDR3 contains 16 residues. The CDR3 DNA reads TGTGCCAGCAGTTTAAAGGCCGCAGGAATGAACACTGAAGCTTTCTTT. Its protein product is CASSLKAAGMNTEAFF.

The rearrangement joins TRBV11-3 to TRBJ2-7; D is perhaps TRBD2 (5 bases). The CDR3 contains 14 residues. Germline CDR1 reads SGHNT; CDR2 reads YENEEA. V dropped 3 bases and J dropped 0 bases, with 9 bases sitting between them. CDR3 DNA: TGTGCCAGCAGCTTGGATGGGAGCTCCTACGAGCAGTACTTC. This codes for CASSLDGSSYEQYF.

The chain is built from TRBV6-5 and TRBJ2-1; D is unresolved. The ends were cut back, 7 bases at V and 6 bases at J, with 16 bases in the middle. The CDR3 runs to 14 residues. Germline CDR1 is MNHEY and CDR2 is SVGAGI. In DNA, the CDR3 is TGTGCCAGCATTCTCCTCAAGTCGGGCAATGAGCAGTTCTTC. This codes for CASILLKSGNEQFF.

The rearrangement joins TRBV6-5 to TRBJ1-6, with TRBD1 matching 9 bases. The CDR3 has 15 residues. The J segment lost 10 bases and the V segment lost 6 bases, leaving 10 bases of the junction unmatched. Per the germline V gene, CDR1 is MNHEY and CDR2 is SVGAGI. The CDR3 bases are TGTGCCAGCAGCTCCGGGACAGGGTCTGTATCACCCCTCCACTTT. It is translated as CASSSGTGSVSPLHF.

The gene calls are TRBV7-9 and TRBJ2-2; D remains ambiguous. The CDR3 extends over 14 amino acids. Germline V gives CDR1 SEHNR, CDR2 FQNEAQ (reference sequence). Trimming took off 2 bases at V and 1 base at J, with 5 bases between the two ends. The DNA of the CDR3 is TGTGCCAGCAGCTTACTCAGGAACACCGGGGAGCTGTTTTTT. Its protein is CASSLLRNTGELFF.

This rearrangement joins TRBV19 to TRBJ1-6; no clear D gene. The V end lost 3 bases, the J end lost 0 bases, and 15 bases lay between the germline ends. CDR1 LNHDA and CDR2 SQIVND come from the germline V gene (reference sequence). The CDR3 length is 18 residues. CDR3 protein: CASSMRGKTDSYNSPLHF. CDR3 nucleotide sequence: TGTGCCAGTAGTATGAGAGGGAAGACCGACTCCTATAATTCACCCCTCCACTTT.

This clone was observed a single time. The chain couples TRBV5-8 to TRBJ1-5, with 12 bases fitting TRBD1. J was trimmed by 6 bases and V by 0 bases; bases with no gene match: 4. The CDR3 consists of 16 residues. The germline V gene encodes CDR1 SGHTS and CDR2 YDEGEE. This CDR3 reads CASSLGDRGQVQPQHF. CDR3 sequence (DNA): TGTGCCAGCAGCTTGGGGGACAGGGGGCAAGTTCAGCCCCAGCATTTT.

The sample holds a few counts of this clone. The chain is built from TRBV1 and TRBJ1-6. TRBV1 is a pseudogene locus. The CDR3 has 15 amino acids. The CDR3, as DNA: TGCACCAGCAGCCAAGATTCGTATGTGAATTCACCCCTCCACTTT. Its protein product is CTSSQDSYVNSPLHF.

This rearrangement joins TRBV19 to TRBJ1-4, with 7 bases matching TRBD1. J gave up 5 bases and V 2 bases, and 20 bases lay outside the gene matches. There are 20 residues in the CDR3. Germline V gene lookup returns CDR1 LNHDA and CDR2 SQIVND (reference sequence). The CDR3 protein is CASSIRPGQISEGQNEKLFF. The CDR3, as DNA: TGTGCCAGTAGTATAAGGCCGGGACAGATTTCGGAGGGACAAAATGAAAAACTGTTTTTT.

The J gene is TRBJ1-4, the V gene TRBV27; maybe TRBD1 (6 bases). Germline-derived CDR1 and CDR2 are MNHEY and SMNVEV (reference sequence). V lost 4 bases and J 8 bases, leaving 14 bases between the germline ends. The CDR3 has 14 amino acids. The CDR3 DNA sequence: TGTGCCAGCAGTTCCCCAGGGGAGAAGGAAAAACTGTTTTTT. Amino acids: CASSSPGEKEKLFF.

The chain employs TRBV21-1 and TRBJ2-7; the D call in the table, TRBD1, was not verified against the DNA. TRBV21-1 is marked as a pseudogene. The CDR3 contains 16 residues. For the CDR3, the DNA is TGTGCCAGCAGCGAAGACCGGGACAGGGTTAGCAACGAGCAGTACTTC. Protein: CASSEDRDRVSNEQYF.

This chain connects TRBV12-5 to TRBJ1-1; weak D call: TRBD1 (6 bases). V lost 5 bases and J lost 8, with 12 bases in between. CDR3 length equals 12 residues. Germline values: CDR1 LGHNT, CDR2 FRNRAP. CDR3 sequence: CASGPNDREAFF. The CDR3 coding sequence is TGTGCTAGTGGTCCCAACGACAGGGAAGCTTTCTTT.

The chain joins TRBV5-1 to TRBJ2-1; D unresolved. Germline V gene lookup returns CDR1 SGHRS and CDR2 YFSETQ. CDR3 size: 13 residues. Trimming took off 0 bases at V and 7 bases at J, with 8 bases between the two ends. For the CDR3, the DNA is TGCGCCAGCAGCTTGGACCCCGGGAATGAGCAGTTCTTC. It specifies CASSLDPGNEQFF.

The chain uses TRBV3-1 (or the pseudogene TRBV3-2) and TRBJ1-5; 9 bases map to TRBD1. The CDR3 extends over 16 amino acids. The V segment lost 4 bases and the J segment 4 bases; nucleotides outside the gene matches: 8. Germline lookup yields CDR1 LGHDT and CDR2 YNNKEL (reference sequence). The CDR3 bases are TGTGCCAGCAGCCCACAGGGGGCTAATTTTAATCAGCCCCAGCATTTT. This encodes CASSPQGANFNQPQHF.